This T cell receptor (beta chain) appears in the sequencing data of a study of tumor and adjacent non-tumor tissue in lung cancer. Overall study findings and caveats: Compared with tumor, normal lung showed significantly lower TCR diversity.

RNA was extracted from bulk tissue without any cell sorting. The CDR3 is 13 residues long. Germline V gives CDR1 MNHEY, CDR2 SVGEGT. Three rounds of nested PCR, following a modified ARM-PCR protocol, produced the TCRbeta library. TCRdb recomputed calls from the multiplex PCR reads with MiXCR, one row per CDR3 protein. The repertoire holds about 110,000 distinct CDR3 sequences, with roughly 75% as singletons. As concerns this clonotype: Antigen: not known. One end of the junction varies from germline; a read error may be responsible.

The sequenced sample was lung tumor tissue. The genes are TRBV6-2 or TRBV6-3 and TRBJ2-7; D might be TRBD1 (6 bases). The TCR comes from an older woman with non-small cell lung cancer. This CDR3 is CSSSGLGAYEQYF. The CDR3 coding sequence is TGTTCCAGCAGTGGACTGGGGGCGTACGAGCAGTACTTC.